This TCR beta chain appears in the sequencing data of a study of blood T cell repertoires in COVID-19. In the study overall: PBMCs, B-cell-depleted T cells, or T cells provided the cDNA or gDNA that made up the material.

The germline V and J ends were trimmed by 6 bases and 4 bases, with 16 bases remaining between them. The CDR3 length is 16 residues. The germline V gene encodes CDR1 MNHEY and CDR2 SMNVEV (reference sequence). Per the study methods: Amplification of reference gene primers was used by the study to estimate nucleated cell counts. The table came from immunoSEQ multiplex PCR; TCRdb's copy has only in-frame clones and leaves some out. The V and J calls and clone size were taken over from that table, and D and trimming were inferred from the DNA. The data show 100,000 to 150,000 clones, more than 65% seen once.

V usage is TRBV27 and J usage is TRBJ2-6, with unresolved D. The sample consisted of peripheral blood. This TCR was recovered from a human donor in a cohort sampled during active COVID-19. The chain's CDR3 is CASSPLVAPGANVLTF. The CDR3 bases are TGTGCCAGCAGCCCCCTCGTGGCTCCGGGGGCCAACGTCCTGACTTTC.